Detailed here is one TCR beta chain. Its antigen is currently unknown. This sample was included in a study of T cell responses to AZD1222 COVID-19 vaccine. General observations from the study: Close to half of all spike-specific TCRs reportedly target regions of the variants that are unmutated. Spike-specific TCR breadth and depth rose after two AZD1222 doses. Repertoire sampling occurred only after the peak T cell response. Dominant at 160-218 and 743-854, vaccine-associated CD4 TCRs also spanned spike.

V shed 7 bases, J shed 5 bases, and the junction held 8 bases outside the gene matches. The CDR3 is 15 amino acids. Germline V gene lookup returns CDR1 SNHLY and CDR2 FYNNEI. This table comes from immunoSEQ multiplex PCR, and its TCRdb copy is limited to in-frame clones, with some not included. Of roughly 150,000 clones in the sample, 80% to 95% were seen once. The receptor comes from an adult who received the AZD1222 COVID-19 vaccine. Source: peripheral blood, taken 28 days after the second AZD1222 dose. The chain carries TRBV2 and TRBJ1-4; 9 nucleotides align to TRBD1. CDR3 amino acids: CASTLGQGLNEKLFF. CDR3 nucleotides: TGTGCCAGCACTTTGGGACAGGGACTAAATGAAAAACTGTTTTTT.